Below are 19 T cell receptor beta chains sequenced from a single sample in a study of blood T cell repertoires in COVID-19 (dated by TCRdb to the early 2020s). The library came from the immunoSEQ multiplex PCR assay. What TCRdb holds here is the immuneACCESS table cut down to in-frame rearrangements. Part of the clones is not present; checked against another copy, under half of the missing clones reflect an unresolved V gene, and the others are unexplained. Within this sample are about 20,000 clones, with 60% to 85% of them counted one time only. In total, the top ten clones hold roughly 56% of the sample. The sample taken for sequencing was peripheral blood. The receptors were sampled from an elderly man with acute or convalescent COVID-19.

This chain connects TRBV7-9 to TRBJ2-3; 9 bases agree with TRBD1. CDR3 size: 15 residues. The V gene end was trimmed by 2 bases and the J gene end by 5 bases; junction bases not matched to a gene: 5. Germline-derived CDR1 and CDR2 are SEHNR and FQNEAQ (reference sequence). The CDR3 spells CASSLYRGQGDTQYF. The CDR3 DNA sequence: TGTGCCAGCAGCTTATACAGGGGGCAGGGAGATACGCAGTATTTT.

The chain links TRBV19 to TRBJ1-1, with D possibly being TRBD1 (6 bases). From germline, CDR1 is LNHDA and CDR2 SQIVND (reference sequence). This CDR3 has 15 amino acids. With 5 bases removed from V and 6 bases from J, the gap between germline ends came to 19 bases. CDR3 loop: CASSPRTAKGPEAFF. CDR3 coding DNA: TGTGCCAGTAGTCCCCGGACAGCTAAAGGCCCTGAAGCTTTCTTT.

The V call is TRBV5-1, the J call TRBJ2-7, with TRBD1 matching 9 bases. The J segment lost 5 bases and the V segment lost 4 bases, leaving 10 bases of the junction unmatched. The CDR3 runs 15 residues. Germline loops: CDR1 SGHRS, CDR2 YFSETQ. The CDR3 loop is CASSMTGTGWDEQYF. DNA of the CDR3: TGCGCCAGCAGCATGACAGGGACAGGGTGGGACGAGCAGTACTTC.

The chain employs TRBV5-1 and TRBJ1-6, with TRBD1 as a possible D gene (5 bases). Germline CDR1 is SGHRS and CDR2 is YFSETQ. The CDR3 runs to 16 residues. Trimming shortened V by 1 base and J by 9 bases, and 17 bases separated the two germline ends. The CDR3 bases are TGCGCCAGCAGCTTGTTGGGGCGGCACCTGGGTTCACCCCTCCACTTT. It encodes CASSLLGRHLGSPLHF. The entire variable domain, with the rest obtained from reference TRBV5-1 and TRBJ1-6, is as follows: KAGVTQTPRYLIKTRGQQVTLSCSPISGHRSVSWYQQTPGQGLQFLFEYFSETQRNKGNFPGRFSGRQFSNSRSEMNVSTLELGDSALYLCASSLLGRHLGSPLHFGNGTRLTVT.

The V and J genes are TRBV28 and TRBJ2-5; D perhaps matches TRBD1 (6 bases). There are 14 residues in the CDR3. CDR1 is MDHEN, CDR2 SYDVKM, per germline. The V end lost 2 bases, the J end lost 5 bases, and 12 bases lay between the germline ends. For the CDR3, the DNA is TGTGCCAGCAGTTTAGCTCGGACAGCCGAGACCCAGTACTTC. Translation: CASSLARTAETQYF.

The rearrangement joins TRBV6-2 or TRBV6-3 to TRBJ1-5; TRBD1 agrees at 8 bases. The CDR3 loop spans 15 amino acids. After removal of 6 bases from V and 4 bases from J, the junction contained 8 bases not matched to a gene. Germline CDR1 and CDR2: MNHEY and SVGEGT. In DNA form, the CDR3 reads TGTGCCAGCAGCAAACGGACAGGGTTGAATCAGCCCCAGCATTTT. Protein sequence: CASSKRTGLNQPQHF.

Here the CDR3 DNA reads TGTGCCAGCAGTGTTGGACAGGGACATTTCCAGCCCCAGCATTTT. It codes for CASSVGQGHFQPQHF. The chain uses TRBV2 and TRBJ1-5, with TRBD1 matching 8 bases. The CDR3 sequence is 15 residues long. The germline CDR1 and CDR2 sequences are SNHLY and FYNNEI. The V gene end was trimmed by 4 bases and the J gene end by 7 bases; junction bases not matched to a gene: 9.

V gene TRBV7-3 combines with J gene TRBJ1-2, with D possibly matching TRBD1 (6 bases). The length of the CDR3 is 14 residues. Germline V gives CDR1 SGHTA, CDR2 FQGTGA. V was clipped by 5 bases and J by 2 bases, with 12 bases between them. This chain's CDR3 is CASSPSTGNYGYTF. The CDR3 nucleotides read TGTGCCAGCAGCCCAAGCACAGGGAACTATGGCTACACCTTC.

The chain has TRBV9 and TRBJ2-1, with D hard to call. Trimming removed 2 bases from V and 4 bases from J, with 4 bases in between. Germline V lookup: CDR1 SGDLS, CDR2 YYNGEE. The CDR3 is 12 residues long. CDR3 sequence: CASSVSYNEQFF. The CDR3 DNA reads TGTGCCAGCAGCGTCTCTTACAATGAGCAGTTCTTC.

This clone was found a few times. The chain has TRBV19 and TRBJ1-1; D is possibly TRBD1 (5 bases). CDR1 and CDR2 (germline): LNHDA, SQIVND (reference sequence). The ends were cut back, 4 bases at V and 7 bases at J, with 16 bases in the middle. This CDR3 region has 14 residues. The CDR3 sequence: CASSTPWPGHEAFF. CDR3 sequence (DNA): TGTGCCAGTAGTACCCCCTGGCCAGGGCATGAAGCTTTCTTT.

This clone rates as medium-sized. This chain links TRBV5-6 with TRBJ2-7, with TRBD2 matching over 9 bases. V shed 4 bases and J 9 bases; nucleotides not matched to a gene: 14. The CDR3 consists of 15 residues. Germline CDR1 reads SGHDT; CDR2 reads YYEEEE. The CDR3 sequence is CASSEWRRYSGRQYV. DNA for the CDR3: TGTGCCAGCAGCGAGTGGAGACGGTATAGCGGGAGGCAGTACGTC.

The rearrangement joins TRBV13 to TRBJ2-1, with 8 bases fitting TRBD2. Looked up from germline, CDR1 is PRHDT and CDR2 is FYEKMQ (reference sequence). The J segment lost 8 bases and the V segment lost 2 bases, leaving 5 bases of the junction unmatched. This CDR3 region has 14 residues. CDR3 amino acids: CASSLIAGRDEQFF. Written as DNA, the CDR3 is TGTGCCAGCAGCTTAATAGCGGGACGGGATGAGCAGTTCTTC.

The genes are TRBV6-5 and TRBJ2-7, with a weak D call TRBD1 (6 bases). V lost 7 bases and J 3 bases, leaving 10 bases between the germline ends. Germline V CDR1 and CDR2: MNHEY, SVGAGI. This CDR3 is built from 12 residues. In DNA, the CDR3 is TGTGCCAGCATCAAGGACAGCTACGAGCAGTACTTC. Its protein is CASIKDSYEQYF.

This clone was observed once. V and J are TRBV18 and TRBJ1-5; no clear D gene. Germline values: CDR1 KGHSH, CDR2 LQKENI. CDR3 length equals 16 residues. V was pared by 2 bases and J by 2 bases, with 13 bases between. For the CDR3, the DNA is TGTGCCAGCTCACCAAACACCGGGTCGGGCAATCAGCCCCAGCATTTT. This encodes CASSPNTGSGNQPQHF.

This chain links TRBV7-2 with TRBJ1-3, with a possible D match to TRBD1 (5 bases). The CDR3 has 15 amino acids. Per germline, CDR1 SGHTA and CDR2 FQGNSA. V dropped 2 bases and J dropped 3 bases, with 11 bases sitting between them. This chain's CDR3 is CASSLTGGGGNTIYF. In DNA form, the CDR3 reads TGTGCCAGCAGCTTAACCGGGGGAGGTGGAAACACCATATATTTT.

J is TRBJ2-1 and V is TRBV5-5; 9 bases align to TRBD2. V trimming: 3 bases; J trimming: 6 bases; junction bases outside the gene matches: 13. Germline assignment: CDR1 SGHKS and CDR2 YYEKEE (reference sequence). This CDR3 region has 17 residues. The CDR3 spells CASSSQGAGGGSNEQFF. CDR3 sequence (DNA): TGTGCCAGCAGCTCTCAAGGGGCGGGAGGGGGCTCCAATGAGCAGTTCTTC.

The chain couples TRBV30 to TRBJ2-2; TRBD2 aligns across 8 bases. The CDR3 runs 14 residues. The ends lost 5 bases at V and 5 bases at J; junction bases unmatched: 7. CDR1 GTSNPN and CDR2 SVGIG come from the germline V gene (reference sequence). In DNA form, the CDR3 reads TGTGCCTGGGAAACTAGCGGAGCTACCGGGGAGCTGTTTTTT. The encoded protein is CAWETSGATGELFF.

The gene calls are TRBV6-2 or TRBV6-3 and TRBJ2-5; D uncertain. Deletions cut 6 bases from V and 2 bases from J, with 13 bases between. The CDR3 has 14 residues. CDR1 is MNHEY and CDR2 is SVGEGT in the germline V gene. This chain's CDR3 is CASSKRYPQETQYF. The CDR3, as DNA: TGTGCCAGCAGCAAACGGTATCCTCAAGAGACCCAGTACTTC.

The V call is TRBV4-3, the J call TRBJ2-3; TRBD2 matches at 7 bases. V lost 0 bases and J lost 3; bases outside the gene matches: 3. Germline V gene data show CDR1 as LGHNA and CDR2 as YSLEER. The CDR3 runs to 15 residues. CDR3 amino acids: CASSQDQGGTDTQYF. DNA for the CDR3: TGCGCCAGCAGCCAAGACCAGGGAGGGACAGATACGCAGTATTTT.